This TCR beta chain was retrieved from a study of T-cell memory formation after mild COVID-19. Overall study results and limits: Among CD4+ contracting clones, most were CM and EM, and CD8+ ones EMRA.

TCRdb reprocessed the 5' RACE reads via MiXCR and lists one record per CDR3 protein. Of about 250,000 distinct CDR3 sequences listed, 15% are singletons. This CDR3 contains 19 residues. Germline CDR1 SGHTA, CDR2 FQGNSA. After removal of 5 bases from V and 6 bases from J, the junction contained 14 bases not matched to a gene. About this clonotype: Its matching antigen is unknown.

The V gene is TRBV7-2, the J gene TRBJ2-3; TRBD2 aligns across 16 bases. The sequenced sample was PBMCs or a T cell subset sorted from them (not recorded which). The sequence was obtained from an adult woman who had mild COVID-19 (a few samples of this study predate the infection). Cell type and time point are not known. The DNA for the CDR3 is TGTGCCAGCAGCACCCGGCGTGGGACTAGCGGGAGGGGTGGCGATACGCAGTATTTT. Protein: CASSTRRGTSGRGGDTQYF. Variable domain in full (rest from reference TRBV7-2 and TRBJ2-3): GAGVSQSPSNKVTEKGKDVELRCDPISGHTALYWYRQSLGQGLEFLIYFQGNSAPDKSGLPSDRFSAERTGGSVSTLTIQRTQQEDSAVYLCASSTRRGTSGRGGDTQYFGPGTRLTVL.